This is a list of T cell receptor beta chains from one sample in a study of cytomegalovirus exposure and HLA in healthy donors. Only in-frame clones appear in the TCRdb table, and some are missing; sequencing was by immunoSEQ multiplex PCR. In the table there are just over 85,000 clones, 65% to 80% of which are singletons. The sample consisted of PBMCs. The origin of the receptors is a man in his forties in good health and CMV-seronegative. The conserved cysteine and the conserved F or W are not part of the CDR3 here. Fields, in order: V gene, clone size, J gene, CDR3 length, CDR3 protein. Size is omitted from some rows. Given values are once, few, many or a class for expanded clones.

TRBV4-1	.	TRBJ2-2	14	ASSPLGAGGTGELF
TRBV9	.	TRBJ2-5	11	ASSQGTVETQY
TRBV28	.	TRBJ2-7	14	ASSLGGFPVGYEQY
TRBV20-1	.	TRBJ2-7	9	SARDGGGGA
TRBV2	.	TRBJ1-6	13	ASLPGGLPNSPLH
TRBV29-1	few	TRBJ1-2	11	SALAEVGYGYT
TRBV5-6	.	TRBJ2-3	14	ASSSPGPRGTDTQY
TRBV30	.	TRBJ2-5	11	AARWTSGETQY
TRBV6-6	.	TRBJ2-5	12	ASSYAGRAETQY
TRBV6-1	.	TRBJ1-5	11	ASSEDGNQPQH
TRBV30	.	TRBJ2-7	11	ALKRGAYYEQY
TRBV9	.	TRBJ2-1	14	ASSLGWGGAHNEQF
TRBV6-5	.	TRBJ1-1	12	ASTRLTTGTEAF
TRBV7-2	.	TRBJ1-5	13	ASSLAKTGDQPQH
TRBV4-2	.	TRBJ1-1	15	ASSHALRTGRGTEAF
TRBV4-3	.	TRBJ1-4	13	ASSHNELTNEKLF
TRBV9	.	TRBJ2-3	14	ASSVAPSGGANTQY
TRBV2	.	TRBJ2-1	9	ASSSFNEQF
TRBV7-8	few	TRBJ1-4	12	ASSSMGRHEKLF
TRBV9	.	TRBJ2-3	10	ASSVATDTQY
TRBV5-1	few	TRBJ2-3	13	ASNSGSGFTDTQY
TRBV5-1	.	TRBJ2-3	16	ASSSGGLAGGSSDTQY
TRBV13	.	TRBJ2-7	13	ASSQLAGAAYEQY
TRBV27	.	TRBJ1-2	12	ASSQNQRAGGYT
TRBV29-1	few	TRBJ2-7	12	SVLGQRSSYEQY
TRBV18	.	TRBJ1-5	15	ASSPPIGQGRFQPQH
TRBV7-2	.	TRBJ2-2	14	ASSLERPVNTGELF
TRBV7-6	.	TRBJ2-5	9	ASSLSETQY
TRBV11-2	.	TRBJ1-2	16	ASSLGEDRVSANYGYT
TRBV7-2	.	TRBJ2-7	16	ASSLVPSSGPSSYEQY
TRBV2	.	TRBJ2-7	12	ATQDRVNTYEQY
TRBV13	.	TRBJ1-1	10	ASSPQGIEAF
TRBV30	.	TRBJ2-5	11	AWEPGSAETQY
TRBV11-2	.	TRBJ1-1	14	ASSPWTGGTNTEAF
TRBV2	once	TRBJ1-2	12	ASNTGTGNYGYT
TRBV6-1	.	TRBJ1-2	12	ASSEVTGVGGYT
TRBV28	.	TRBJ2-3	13	ASRGAGGLVDTQY
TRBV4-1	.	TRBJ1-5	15	ASSPGQGGYSNQPQH
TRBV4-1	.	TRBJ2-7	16	ASSQDGASGGAFREQY
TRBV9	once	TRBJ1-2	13	ASSVGSTGNYGYT
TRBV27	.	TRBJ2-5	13	ASSLRLASGETQY
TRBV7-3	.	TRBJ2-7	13	ASSLMGGTDYEQY
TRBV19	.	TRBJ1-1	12	ASSIRGLNTEAF
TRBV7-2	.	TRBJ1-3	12	ASSYRYSGNTIY
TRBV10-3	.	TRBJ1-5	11	AISESHQQPQH
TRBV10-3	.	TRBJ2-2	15	AISRRTSGGDTGELF
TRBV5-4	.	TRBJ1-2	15	ASSPFTDKPPNYGYT
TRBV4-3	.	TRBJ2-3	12	ASSQDRGTDTQY